This TCR beta chain came from a study of beta chain features in type 1 diabetes. V shed 6 bases and J shed 8 bases, with 19 bases lying between them. CDR3 length equals 14 residues. The germline V gene encodes CDR1 MGHDK and CDR2 SYGVNS. Expressed TCRB transcripts were sequenced because the entire RNA isolate underwent reverse transcription. The data were produced by immunoSEQ multiplex PCR, yet TCRdb's version contains in-frame clones alone and is incomplete. The profile covers some 200,000 clones, with roughly 11% appearing a single time and less than 1.5% taken by the ten largest. Sequenced material: central memory CD4+ T cells from blood. The chain couples TRBV25-1 to TRBJ1-2, with D perhaps matching TRBD1 (5 bases). This clonotype was sampled from a man aged 18 to 30 in good health. The CDR3 protein is CASSLGNPGRGYTF. Here the CDR3 DNA reads TGTGCCAGCAGCCTCGGAAACCCGGGGCGCGGCTACACCTTC.